This TCR beta chain was recorded in a study of blood T cell repertoires in COVID-19. From germline, CDR1 is SGHRS and CDR2 YFSETQ. This CDR3 region has 15 residues. V was trimmed by 5 bases and J by 2 bases, leaving 14 bases between them. In the authors' methods: Amplification with reference gene primers provided the estimates of nucleated cell counts. Clones were sequenced by immunoSEQ multiplex PCR, and TCRdb holds only the in-frame ones, with some missing. The V and J calls and clone size come from that table; D and trimming were worked out from the DNA. The profile shows about 100,000 clones, approximately 90% of them singletons.

Sequenced input: peripheral blood. This clonotype was sampled from a man aged 45 to 65 with acute or convalescent COVID-19. The J gene is TRBJ2-1, the V gene TRBV5-1, with D tentatively TRBD1 (6 bases). This CDR3 is CASRPQTGAYNEQFF. The CDR3 bases are TGCGCCAGCAGACCACAGACAGGAGCCTACAATGAGCAGTTCTTC.